This is a list of T cell receptor beta chains from one sample in a study of early T cells in non-severe SARS-CoV-2 infection. TCRdb re-called the 5' RACE reads with MiXCR, one entry per CDR3 protein. This sample has about 83,000 distinct CDR3 sequences, with around 15% found just once. The material sequenced was whole blood. The origin of the receptors is an adult who was a healthcare worker with PCR-confirmed SARS-CoV-2 infection or an uninfected control (not recorded which). Each CDR3 is given with its conserved first and last residue. Fields, in order: V gene, clone size, D gene, J gene, CDR3 DNA, CDR3 protein. A D gene is named only where the DNA matches it firmly. A clone size is listed for some rows: how often the clone was seen (once, few, many), or a class if it is expanded.

TRBV5-4	.	TRBD2	TRBJ2-7	TGTGCCAGCAGCTTTGCTAGCGGATCCTACGAGCAGTACTTC	CASSFASGSYEQYF
TRBV12-3/TRBV12-4	few	TRBD2	TRBJ2-5	TGTGCCAGCAGTCGAGGGACTAGCGTGGTGGAAGAGACCCAGTACTTC	CASSRGTSVVEETQYF
TRBV5-1	many	.	TRBJ2-3	TGCGCCAGCAGAAAGGAGGGTGGCACAGATACGCAGTATTTT	CASRKEGGTDTQYF
TRBV11-3	.	.	TRBJ2-5	TGTGCCAGCGGCCCCGGGGTTGCCGGGGGAGAGACCCAGTACTTC	CASGPGVAGGETQYF
TRBV21-1	.	.	TRBJ2-3	TGTGCCAGCAGCGCCCCAGAGCCGGGACTCCCGGGGACAGATACGCAGTATTTT	CASSAPEPGLPGTDTQYF
TRBV2	many	.	TRBJ1-5	TGTGCCAGCGGACGGGAGACTCAGCCCCAGCATTTT	CASGRETQPQHF
TRBV20-1	.	.	TRBJ1-2	TGCAGTGCTAGAGATCAAGGCAGGTCGCGGTCGCATAACTATGGCTACACCTTC	CSARDQGRSRSHNYGYTF
TRBV28	many	TRBD2	TRBJ2-1	TGTGCCAGCAGTTCCCCCGGGAGGAACAATGAGCAGTTCTTC	CASSSPGRNNEQFF
TRBV27	few	.	TRBJ2-1	TGTGCCAGCAGTTACCAGGTTAGCTCCTACAATGAGCAGTTCTTC	CASSYQVSSYNEQFF
TRBV11-2	.	.	TRBJ2-3	TGTGCCAGCACCATAAAGGGAAGTCCCCTCCTGGATACGCAGTATTTT	CASTIKGSPLLDTQYF
TRBV29-1	.	TRBD1	TRBJ2-7	TGCAGCGTTGACCCGACCCAGGACAGGGGGAAGCAGTACTTC	CSVDPTQDRGKQYF
TRBV19	.	.	TRBJ2-7	TGTGCCAGTAGTATAGTGGAGGGTCCGCGCGGTGAGCAGTACTTC	CASSIVEGPRGEQYF
TRBV7-9	.	TRBD1	TRBJ2-3	TGTGCCAGCAGACTTCCCGGGACAGGGGGCACAGATACGCAGTATTTT	CASRLPGTGGTDTQYF
TRBV29-1	many	.	TRBJ2-4	TGCAGCGCCGGGTGGGGAGACATTCAGTACTTC	CSAGWGDIQYF
TRBV11-2	many	TRBD2	TRBJ2-3	TGTGCCAGCAGCTTAGGGCCTGGGGGGGGTACAGATACGCAGTATTTT	CASSLGPGGGTDTQYF
TRBV7-6	.	.	TRBJ1-1	TGTGCCAGCAGCTTAGCGCGCGGGAGCACTGAAGCTTTCTTT	CASSLARGSTEAFF
TRBV11-2	many	TRBD1	TRBJ2-2	TGTGCCAGCAGCACCTTGACAGGGGCCATCGGGGAGCTGTTTTTT	CASSTLTGAIGELFF
TRBV7-2	.	.	TRBJ1-2	TGTGCCAGCAGCTTAGTGGCGACAAACTATGGCTACACCTTC	CASSLVATNYGYTF
TRBV6-1	.	.	TRBJ2-4	TGTGCCAGCAGTCCGGGACGAGAGCCCAAAAACATTCAGTACTTC	CASSPGREPKNIQYF
TRBV14	.	.	TRBJ2-7	TGTGCCAGCAGCCCCCGACCCAACCTGCAGTACTTC	CASSPRPNLQYF
TRBV27	many	.	TRBJ2-2	TGTGCCAGCGGGCCTCGGAACACCGGGGAGCTGTTTTTT	CASGPRNTGELFF
TRBV5-1	many	TRBD1	TRBJ1-6	TGCGCCAGCAGCTTGACAGGGGCGTATAATTCACCCCTCCACTTT	CASSLTGAYNSPLHF
TRBV9	.	.	TRBJ2-7	TGTGCCAGCAGCGTAGGTAATACTCAGTACGAGCAGTACTTC	CASSVGNTQYEQYF
TRBV14	many	.	TRBJ2-1	TGTGCCAGCAGCTCCCAGACCGAGCAGTTCTTC	CASSSQTEQFF
TRBV5-1	few	.	TRBJ2-2	TGCGCCAGCAACGGGAACACCGGGGAGCTGTTTTTT	CASNGNTGELFF
TRBV2	many	TRBD2	TRBJ2-3	TGTGCCAGCAGTCCGGGACTAGGTGGCACAGATACGCAGTATTTT	CASSPGLGGTDTQYF
TRBV7-6	.	.	TRBJ2-3	TGTGCCAGCAGCTTAGGTCAAACAGATACGCAGTATTTT	CASSLGQTDTQYF
TRBV11-3	few	TRBD2	TRBJ2-7	TGTGCCAGCAGCCCACCCCCGGGACTAGCGGGAGGTCGGATAGGCGAGCAGTACTTC	CASSPPPGLAGGRIGEQYF
TRBV11-2	many	.	TRBJ2-5	TGTGCCAGCAGCGGGTCCGGGACTCTTCAAGAGACCCAGTACTTC	CASSGSGTLQETQYF
TRBV7-8	few	.	TRBJ2-1	TGTGCCAGCAGCCGCGGTGGGTCTAGCTCCTACAATGAGCAGTTCTTC	CASSRGGSSSYNEQFF
TRBV30	many	.	TRBJ2-3	TGTGCCTGGAGTTTAGCATTCACAGATACGCAGTATTTT	CAWSLAFTDTQYF
TRBV12-3/TRBV12-4	few	TRBD2	TRBJ2-1	TGTGCCAGCAGTTACGGACTAGCGGGGGACAATGAGCAGTTCTTC	CASSYGLAGDNEQFF
TRBV7-9	many	.	TRBJ1-6	TGTGCCAGCAGCCCCGACTGGGGAGCAGCACCCCTCCACTTT	CASSPDWGAAPLHF
TRBV29-1	few	TRBD1	TRBJ1-2	TGCAGCGTTGAATGGGGACAGTCCTATGGCTACACCTTC	CSVEWGQSYGYTF
TRBV29-1	many	TRBD1	TRBJ1-2	TGCAGCGTTGACCTACTTACAGGGGTTAACTATGGCTACACCTTC	CSVDLLTGVNYGYTF
TRBV20-1	.	.	TRBJ1-3	TGCAGTGCTGTGGGACCGGGCTCACCCCCGGGATCTGGAAACACCATATATTTT	CSAVGPGSPPGSGNTIYF
TRBV7-6	many	.	TRBJ2-7	TGTGCCAGCAGCGACGCGGACGAGCAGTACTTC	CASSDADEQYF
TRBV7-3	few	.	TRBJ2-7	TGTGCCAGCAGCCTTTCAGGCGGTGGCTCCGAGCAGTACTTC	CASSLSGGGSEQYF
TRBV11-2	many	.	TRBJ2-1	TGTGCCAGCAGCAACAGGGGTCGCAGCGGGAGCTTTACCTACAATGAGCAGTTCTTC	CASSNRGRSGSFTYNEQFF
TRBV7-6	many	TRBD1	TRBJ2-7	TGTGCCAGCAGCACAGGGGCGTACGAGCAGTACTTC	CASSTGAYEQYF
TRBV5-1	.	.	TRBJ2-1	TGCGCCAGCAGCGCCCGCGGGACTCCCGCTACCTACAATGAGCAGTTCTTC	CASSARGTPATYNEQFF
TRBV5-6	.	.	TRBJ2-1	TGTGCCAGCAGTTTCCAACCCGGGACATTGTTCTTC	CASSFQPGTLFF
TRBV7-3	few	.	TRBJ1-1	TGTGCCAGCAGCTTAATTGCAGGGTCAGGTACTGAAGCTTTCTTT	CASSLIAGSGTEAFF